Presented here are 28 T cell receptor beta chains from one specimen sequenced in a study of cytomegalovirus exposure and HLA in healthy donors. Both 60 Vbeta primers and 13 Jbeta primers went into the PCR. TCRdb keeps only in-frame clones here, not all; method: immunoSEQ multiplex PCR. The table lists some 120,000 clones, around 78% of them singletons. The sequencing sample was made of PBMCs. Receptors originate from a woman in her 40s in good health and CMV-seronegative.

V gene TRBV7-9 combines with J gene TRBJ2-7; no clear D gene. The V gene's germline CDR1 is SEHNR and CDR2 FQNEAQ (reference sequence). The CDR3 runs to 14 residues. The germline V and J ends were trimmed by 1 base and 2 bases, with 9 bases remaining between them. CDR3 bases: TGTGCCAGCAGCTTAGATACGGTCACCTACGAGCAGTACTTC. Amino acids: CASSLDTVTYEQYF.

The DNA for the CDR3 is TGTGCCAGCAGTTCACTAGCGAGTACGCAGTATTTT. As protein: CASSSLASTQYF. The chain is built from TRBV7-9 and TRBJ2-3; TRBD2 matches 7 bases. Germline loops: CDR1 SEHNR, CDR2 FQNEAQ (reference sequence). The length of the CDR3 is 12 residues. The junction had 5 bases not matched to a gene; V was cut back by 6 bases and J by 8 bases.

A few counts support this clone. This chain joins TRBV4-2 and TRBJ2-7; TRBD2 agrees at 9 bases. CDR3 size: 14 residues. Germline CDR1 and CDR2: LGHNA and YNFKEQ. The V and J ends lost 5 bases and 2 bases, in that order; junction bases with no gene match: 4. The CDR3 nucleotides read TGTGCCAGCAGCGCGGGACTAGCCGCCTACGAGCAGTACTTC. As protein: CASSAGLAAYEQYF.

The chain employs TRBV4-2 and TRBJ2-7; 7 positions match TRBD1. CDR3 length: 14 amino acids. Germline CDR1 reads LGHNA; CDR2 reads YNFKEQ. Trimming at V came to 1 base and at J to 5 bases, leaving 5 bases not matched to a gene. The CDR3 DNA is TGTGCCAGCAGCCAAGGCAAACAGGGGAACGAGCAGTACTTC. It yields the protein CASSQGKQGNEQYF.

The chain couples TRBV6-5 to TRBJ1-5; 8 bases agree with TRBD1. Per germline, CDR1 MNHEY and CDR2 SVGAGI. The CDR3 spans 15 residues. J lost 8 bases, V lost 8 bases, and 14 bases had no gene match. DNA of the CDR3: TGTGCCAGCGGAGGAAACGGACAGGGTAAGGAGCCCCAGCATTTT. It encodes CASGGNGQGKEPQHF.

This clone was recorded once. The junction departs from germline at one end; a sequencing error may be responsible. CDR3 residues: CASRSGANGLTF. Written as DNA, the CDR3 is TGTGCCAGCAGGTCTGGGGCCAACGGCCTGACTTTC. The V and J genes are TRBV25-1 and TRBJ2-6; TRBD1 might be the D (5 bases). CDR1 and CDR2 (germline): MGHDK, SYGVNS. The CDR3 totals 12 residues.

V usage is TRBV6-5 and J usage is TRBJ2-7; possibly TRBD1 for D (6 bases). The CDR3 runs 14 residues. Germline CDR1 MNHEY, CDR2 SVGAGI. Trimming took off 2 bases at V and 4 bases at J, with 12 bases between the two ends. The CDR3 is CASSYAQGRYEQYF. The CDR3 coding sequence is TGTGCCAGCAGTTACGCGCAGGGGAGATACGAGCAGTACTTC.

The chain couples TRBV6-5 to TRBJ1-3; D not certain. The CDR3 loop spans 15 amino acids. Trimming removed 0 bases from V and 4 bases from J, with 10 bases in between. Germline V gene lookup returns CDR1 MNHEY and CDR2 SVGAGI. This CDR3 reads CASSYSSGVGNTIYF. The CDR3 nucleotides read TGTGCCAGCAGTTACTCGTCCGGGGTAGGAAACACCATATATTTT.

This clone was observed a few times. The chain employs TRBV27 and TRBJ1-5; D might be TRBD1 (6 bases). This CDR3 has 15 amino acids. V lost 7 bases, J lost 9 bases, and 22 bases lay in between. Germline V gene lookup returns CDR1 MNHEY and CDR2 SMNVEV (reference sequence). The CDR3 loop is CASNPSGGRGVPQHF. CDR3 DNA: TGTGCCAGCAACCCTTCGGGGGGGCGGGGGGTGCCCCAGCATTTT.

CDR3 DNA sequence: TGCGCCAGCAGTCGCCTCCGGGACAGGACTAGAGGAGCTTTCTTT. This encodes CASSRLRDRTRGAFF. The chain joins TRBV23-1 to TRBJ1-1; 8 bases align to TRBD1. TRBV23-1 is reported as an ORF; its role is uncertain. Losses at the gene ends were 4 bases for V and 10 bases for J; bases not matched to a gene: 14. CDR3 length equals 15 residues.

V gene TRBV11-2 combines with J gene TRBJ2-7; 8 bases are a match to TRBD2. CDR1 is SGHAT, CDR2 FQNNGV, per germline. J lost 5 bases, V lost 0 bases, and 3 bases had no gene match. The length of the CDR3 is 14 residues. The DNA for the CDR3 is TGTGCCAGCAGCTTAGAAGCGGGAGTTGACGAGCAGTACTTC. Translating it yields CASSLEAGVDEQYF.

V is TRBV6-1 and J is TRBJ2-5, with 8 bases that match TRBD2. Germline CDR1 MNHNS, CDR2 SASEGT. Germline trimming cut 0 bases from V and 2 bases from J; bases unmatched to any gene: 8. This CDR3 is built from 17 residues. CDR3: CASSEAGTSILQETQYF. CDR3 nucleotides: TGTGCCAGCAGTGAAGCCGGGACTAGTATCCTACAAGAGACCCAGTACTTC.

This chain uses TRBV5-1 with TRBJ1-2; D is perhaps TRBD1 (6 bases). CDR1 is SGHRS, CDR2 YFSETQ, per germline. CDR3 length: 16 residues. Trimming stripped 4 bases from V and 5 bases from J, with 21 bases between. The CDR3 is CASSLNRDTSRYGYTF. The DNA of the CDR3 is TGCGCCAGCAGCCTAAACCGGGACACCTCCCGGTATGGCTACACCTTC.

This clone has a handful of counts. The same CDR3 arises from other DNA sequences in this sample as well. V and J are TRBV28 and TRBJ2-3, with 7 positions matching TRBD1. CDR1 MDHEN and CDR2 SYDVKM come from the germline V gene. The CDR3 sequence is 13 residues long. V shed 10 bases and J 6 bases; nucleotides not matched to a gene: 10. CDR3 nucleotides: TGTGCCACCGGGACAGAATCAACGGATACGCAGTATTTT. Residues: CATGTESTDTQYF.

V and J are TRBV19 and TRBJ1-1, with TRBD1 matching 7 bases. This CDR3 region has 14 residues. V shed 8 bases and J 0 bases; nucleotides not matched to a gene: 6. Per germline, CDR1 LNHDA and CDR2 SQIVND (reference sequence). The CDR3 DNA reads TGTGCCAGTGCTGGACAGGCCATGAACACTGAAGCTTTCTTT. Encoded protein: CASAGQAMNTEAFF.

The chain couples TRBV27 to TRBJ2-5, with 10 bases that match TRBD1. Germline V CDR1 and CDR2: MNHEY, SMNVEV (reference sequence). CDR3 length: 14 amino acids. V lost 5 bases to trimming and J lost 5 bases; unmatched junction nucleotides: 5. CDR3 loop: CASSRRQGAETQYF. In DNA form, the CDR3 reads TGTGCCAGCAGTCGTCGACAGGGGGCTGAGACCCAGTACTTC.

This clone showed up just once. The genes are TRBV29-1 and TRBJ2-1; D possibly corresponds to TRBD2 (5 bases). The CDR3 covers 15 residues. Germline lookup yields CDR1 SQVTM and CDR2 ANQGSEA. V gave up 5 bases and J gave up 5 bases, with 19 bases separating them. The CDR3 loop reads CSVFNELVPDNEQFF. Written as DNA, the CDR3 is TGCAGCGTTTTTAATGAACTAGTCCCTGACAATGAGCAGTTCTTC.

This rearrangement joins TRBV5-5 to TRBJ1-5; a weak D match, TRBD1 (5 bases). The CDR3 is made up of 14 amino acids. The germline V gene has CDR1 SGHKS and CDR2 YYEKEE (reference sequence). V shed 0 bases and J shed 6 bases, with 10 bases lying between them. CDR3: CASSLAGGGQPQHF. The CDR3 nucleotides read TGTGCCAGCAGCTTGGCCGGGGGAGGTCAGCCCCAGCATTTT.

As to this clone: The junction does not match germline at one end; this may be a read error. The chain combines TRBV18 with TRBJ2-3; 9 bases fit TRBD2. CDR1 and CDR2 (germline): KGHSH, LQKENI. The CDR3 consists of 14 residues. CDR3 region: CASSPSGSKDTQYF. For the CDR3, the DNA is TGTGCCAGCTCACCTAGCGGGAGCAAAGATACGCAGTATTTT. The full variable domain, rest sourced from reference TRBV18 and TRBJ2-3, is NAGVMQNPRHLVRRRGQEARLRCSPMKGHSHVYWYRQLPEEGLKFMVYLQKENIIDESGMPKERFSAEFPKEGPSILRIQQVVRGDSAAYFCASSPSGSKDTQYFGPGTRLTVL.

This clone occurred a few times. The chain employs TRBV7-9 and TRBJ1-4; D remains ambiguous. The V end was cut by 0 bases, the J end by 5 bases, with 10 bases between. The CDR3 spans 15 residues. The germline V gene encodes CDR1 SEHNR and CDR2 FQNEAQ (reference sequence). CDR3 sequence reads: CASSLAGLENEKLFF. The CDR3 DNA reads TGTGCCAGCAGCTTAGCTGGTCTGGAGAATGAAAAACTGTTTTTT. Full variable domain (remainder filled in from reference TRBV7-9 and TRBJ1-4): DTGVSQNPRHKITKRGQNVTFRCDPISEHNRLYWYRQTLGQGPEFLTYFQNEAQLEKSRLLSDRFSAERPKGSFSTLEIQRTEQGDSAMYLCASSLAGLENEKLFFGSGTQLSVL.

This clone was detected a few times. The chain recombines TRBV28 with TRBJ1-5; 7 bases agree with TRBD1. Germline lookup yields CDR1 MDHEN and CDR2 SYDVKM. The CDR3 has 13 residues. After removal of 3 bases from V and 4 bases from J, the junction contained 0 bases not matched to a gene. The CDR3 protein is CASSLTGNQPQHF. DNA for the CDR3: TGTGCCAGCAGTTTGACAGGGAATCAGCCCCAGCATTTT.

The DNA of the CDR3 is TGTGCCAGCAGTTACTGGGGACAGGGGGGCAATGAGCAGTTCTTC. Amino acid sequence: CASSYWGQGGNEQFF. The chain links TRBV6-5 to TRBJ2-1; 11 bases map to TRBD1. V dropped 1 base and J dropped 6; count of bases not matched to a gene: 2. Germline V gene data show CDR1 as MNHEY and CDR2 as SVGAGI. The CDR3 length is 15 residues.

The chain recombines TRBV5-6 with TRBJ2-7, with 11 bases fitting TRBD2. This CDR3 has 15 residues. CDR1 is SGHDT and CDR2 is YYEEEE in the germline V gene. Trimming at V came to 4 bases and at J to 6 bases, leaving 9 bases not matched to a gene. The CDR3: CASSLIAGGPGEQYF. The DNA of the CDR3 is TGTGCCAGCAGCCTGATAGCGGGAGGGCCGGGCGAGCAGTACTTC.

This chain joins TRBV27 and TRBJ2-7; unclear D gene. Germline V gene sequence: CDR1 MNHEY, CDR2 SMNVEV (reference sequence). CDR3 length equals 15 residues. The V end lost 3 bases, the J end lost 5 bases, and 17 bases lay between the germline ends. The CDR3 here is CASSLMGAAVHEQYF. DNA for the CDR3: TGTGCCAGCAGTTTGATGGGCGCAGCCGTACACGAGCAGTACTTC.

The J gene is TRBJ1-5, the V gene TRBV19, with D possibly TRBD1 on 6 matching bases. Germline CDR1 is LNHDA and CDR2 is SQIVND (reference sequence). V was trimmed by 5 bases and J by 5 bases, leaving 13 bases between them. The length of the CDR3 is 14 residues. The CDR3 loop reads CASSLAGGDQPQHF. The CDR3 DNA reads TGTGCCAGTAGTTTAGCGGGGGGCGATCAGCCCCAGCATTTT. Full variable domain (remainder filled in from reference TRBV19 and TRBJ1-5): DGGITQSPKYLFRKEGQNVTLSCEQNLNHDAMYWYRQDPGQGLRLIYYSQIVNDFQKGDIAEGYSVSREKKESFPLTVTSAQKNPTAFYLCASSLAGGDQPQHFGDGTRLSIL.

This chain joins TRBV25-1 and TRBJ2-5; TRBD1 matches at 7 bases. CDR1 is MGHDK and CDR2 is SYGVNS in the germline V gene. V was clipped by 7 bases and J by 5 bases; unmatched bases: 4. CDR3 length: 12 amino acids. CDR3 amino acids: CASKGARETQYF. For the CDR3, the DNA is TGTGCCAGCAAGGGGGCGCGGGAGACCCAGTACTTC.

The rearrangement joins TRBV5-1 to TRBJ2-1; a possible D gene is TRBD1 (5 bases). The CDR3 has 16 amino acids. CDR1 and CDR2 (germline): SGHRS, YFSETQ. Trimming stripped 3 bases from V and 6 bases from J, with 19 bases between. CDR3 loop: CASSSSLGFQGNEQFF. CDR3 nucleotide sequence: TGCGCCAGCAGCTCCTCCCTCGGGTTTCAGGGCAATGAGCAGTTCTTC.

This rearrangement joins TRBV6-6 to TRBJ2-7; 10 bases line up with TRBD2. This CDR3 spans 16 amino acids. The V gene end was trimmed by 5 bases and the J gene end by 2 bases; junction bases not matched to a gene: 9. Germline assignment: CDR1 MNHNY and CDR2 SVGAGI (reference sequence). The CDR3 loop reads CASSTSLAGNPYEQYF. In DNA, the CDR3 is TGTGCCAGCAGTACGTCACTAGCGGGAAACCCCTACGAGCAGTACTTC.